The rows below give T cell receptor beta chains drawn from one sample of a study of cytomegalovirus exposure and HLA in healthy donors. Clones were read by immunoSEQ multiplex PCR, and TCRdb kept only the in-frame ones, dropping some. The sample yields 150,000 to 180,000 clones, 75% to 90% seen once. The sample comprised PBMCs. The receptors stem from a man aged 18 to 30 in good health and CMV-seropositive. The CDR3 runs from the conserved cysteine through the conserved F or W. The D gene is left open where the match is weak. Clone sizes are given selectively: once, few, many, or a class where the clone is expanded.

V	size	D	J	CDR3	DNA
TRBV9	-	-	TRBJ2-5	CASSEAGRPQETQYF	TGTGCCAGCAGCGAGGCGGGCCGACCGCAAGAGACCCAGTACTTC
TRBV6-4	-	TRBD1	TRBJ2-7	CASSLLPDRGQSYEQYF	TGTGCCAGCAGCCTTCTCCCTGACAGGGGGCAATCCTACGAGCAGTACTTC
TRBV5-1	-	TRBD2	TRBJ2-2	CASSPNSASGAGELFF	TGCGCCAGCAGCCCGAACTCCGCCAGCGGGGCCGGGGAGCTGTTTTTT
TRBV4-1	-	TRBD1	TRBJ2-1	CASSQDWDRGPSSYNEQFF	TGCGCCAGCAGCCAAGATTGGGACAGGGGACCGAGCTCCTACAATGAGCAGTTCTTC
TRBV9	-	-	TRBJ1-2	CASSVEAGANYGYTF	TGTGCCAGCAGCGTAGAGGCAGGGGCTAACTATGGCTACACCTTC
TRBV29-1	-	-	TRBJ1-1	CSVEVAGINTEAFF	TGCAGCGTTGAAGTTGCGGGGATCAACACTGAAGCTTTCTTT
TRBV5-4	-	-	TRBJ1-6	CASSLDSYNSPLHF	TGTGCCAGCAGTTTGGACAGTTATAATTCACCCCTCCACTTT
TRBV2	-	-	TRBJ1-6	CASMTAGTYNSPLHF	TGTGCCAGCATGACGGCAGGGACCTATAATTCACCCCTCCACTTT
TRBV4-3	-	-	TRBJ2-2	CASSHSGPNTGELFF	TGCGCCAGCAGTCACTCAGGGCCCAACACCGGGGAGCTGTTTTTT
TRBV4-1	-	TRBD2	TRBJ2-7	CASSQSRGVSYEQYF	TGCGCCAGCAGCCAAAGCCGGGGGGTCTCCTACGAGCAGTACTTC
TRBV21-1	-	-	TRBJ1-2	CASSKAYQAHGYTF	TGTGCCAGCAGCAAAGCGTATCAGGCTCATGGCTACACCTTC
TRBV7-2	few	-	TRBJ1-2	CASSSQTANYGYTF	TGTGCCAGCAGCTCGCAGACTGCTAACTATGGCTACACCTTC
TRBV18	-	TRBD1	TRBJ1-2	CASSPTRQGLYYGYTF	TGTGCCAGCTCACCGACGAGACAGGGCTTATACTATGGCTACACCTTC
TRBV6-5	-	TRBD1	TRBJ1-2	CASSLRDRGVHTF	TGTGCCAGCAGTCTCCGGGACAGGGGGGTCCACACCTTC
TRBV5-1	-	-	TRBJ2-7	CASSFGSVSSYEQYF	TGCGCCAGCAGCTTCGGGAGCGTCAGCTCCTACGAGCAGTACTTC
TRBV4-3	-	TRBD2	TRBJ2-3	CASSPLGGGTDTQYF	TGCGCCAGCAGCCCCCTGGGGGGGGGCACAGATACGCAGTATTTT
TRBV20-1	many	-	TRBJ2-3	CSASESGTQYF	TGCAGTGCTAGCGAGTCGGGGACGCAGTATTTT
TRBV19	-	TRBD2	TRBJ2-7	CASSPQTSGSYEQYF	TGTGCCAGTAGTCCTCAGACTAGCGGGAGCTACGAGCAGTACTTC
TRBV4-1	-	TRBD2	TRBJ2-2	CASSQVFGGRARGELFF	TGCGCCAGCAGCCAAGTATTTGGCGGGAGGGCCCGTGGGGAGCTGTTTTTT
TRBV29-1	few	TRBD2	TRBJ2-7	CSVGLAGPYEQYF	TGCAGCGTGGGACTAGCGGGGCCATACGAGCAGTACTTC
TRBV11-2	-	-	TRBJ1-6	CASSPRAGSDSYNSPLHF	TGTGCCAGCAGCCCCCGAGCAGGGTCGGACTCCTATAATTCACCCCTCCACTTT
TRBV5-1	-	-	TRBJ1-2	CASSSDSNPGYGYTF	TGCGCCAGCAGCTCGGATAGTAACCCAGGCTATGGCTACACCTTC
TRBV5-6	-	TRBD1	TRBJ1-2	CASSGTGTGGFYGYTF	TGTGCCAGCAGCGGGACCGGGACAGGGGGGTTCTATGGCTACACCTTC
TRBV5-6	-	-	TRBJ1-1	CASSLAGVGVNTEAFF	TGTGCCAGCAGCTTGGCAGGGGTGGGGGTGAACACTGAAGCTTTCTTT
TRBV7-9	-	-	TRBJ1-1	CASSADPGGTEAFF	TGTGCCAGCAGCGCCGACCCGGGGGGCACTGAAGCTTTCTTT
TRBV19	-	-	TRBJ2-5	CALRRSQETQYF	TGTGCCCTACGCCGGTCTCAAGAGACCCAGTACTTC
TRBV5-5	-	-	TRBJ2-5	CASSRNSQETQYF	TGTGCCAGCAGCCGTAATTCGCAAGAGACCCAGTACTTC
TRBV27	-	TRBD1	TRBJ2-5	CASSLWGTGEETQYF	TGTGCCAGCAGTTTATGGGGGACAGGGGAAGAGACCCAGTACTTC